The 18 T cell receptor beta chains presented below share a single source sample, sequenced in a study of CD8 T cells in ankylosing spondylitis. From the 5' RACE reads, TCRdb called clonotypes with MiXCR, one entry per CDR3 protein. The repertoire holds under 450,000 distinct CDR3 sequences, with roughly 18% as singletons. No antigen has been assigned to these receptors. Overall study findings and caveats: Seemingly characteristic of ankylosing spondylitis blood was a TCR beta motif consisting of eight highly homologous variants.

Sample: blood, either unsorted or a sorted T cell fraction (not recorded which). The source is a male donor with ankylosing spondylitis.

This sequence joins TRBV3-1 and TRBJ2-1; D ambiguous. The CDR3 has 16 residues. In germline, CDR1 is LGHDT, CDR2 YNNKEL (reference sequence). V lost 4 bases and J 8 bases, leaving 21 bases between the germline ends. CDR3 loop: CASSPHTTDFGHEQFF. The DNA for the CDR3 is TGTGCCAGCAGCCCGCACACAACCGACTTCGGGCATGAGCAGTTCTTC.

The chain links TRBV24-1 to TRBJ2-2; D call uncertain. V dropped 2 bases and J dropped 0 bases, with 15 bases sitting between them. The germline V gene encodes CDR1 KGHDR and CDR2 SFDVKD. The CDR3 extends over 18 amino acids. CDR3 in amino acids: CATSDSTVVTANTGELFF. CDR3 sequence (DNA): TGTGCCACCAGTGATTCTACGGTCGTTACCGCGAACACCGGGGAGCTGTTTTTT.

This chain connects TRBV2 to TRBJ2-7; a possible D gene is TRBD2 (7 bases). Trimming pared 8 bases from V and 0 bases from J, leaving 11 bases between. Germline CDR1 reads SNHLY; CDR2 reads FYNNEI. CDR3 length: 13 amino acids. The CDR3 DNA reads as TGTGCCAGCGGGGGGGCGAGCTCCTACGAGCAGTACTTC. The encoded protein is CASGGASSYEQYF. Variable domain in full (rest from reference TRBV2 and TRBJ2-7): EPEVTQTPSHQVTQMGQEVILRCVPISNHLYFYWYRQILGQKVEFLVSFYNNEISEKSEIFDDQFSVERPDGSNFTLKIRSTKLEDSAMYFCASGGASSYEQYFGPGTRLTVT.

This clonotype was recorded a few times. The chain couples TRBV6-5 to TRBJ2-3; D possibly corresponds to TRBD2 (5 bases). Trimming took off 4 bases at V and 0 bases at J, with 11 bases between the two ends. CDR1 MNHEY and CDR2 SVGAGI come from the germline V gene. This CDR3 has 15 residues. The chain's CDR3 is CASSSGERSTDTQYF. DNA for the CDR3: TGTGCCAGCAGTTCCGGGGAGAGGAGCACAGATACGCAGTATTTT.

The rearrangement uses TRBV6-1 and TRBJ1-1; possibly TRBD1 for D (5 bases). V was pared by 6 bases and J by 1 base, with 12 bases between. The germline V gene encodes CDR1 MNHNS and CDR2 SASEGT. The CDR3 consists of 14 residues. The CDR3: CASRTGRQNTEAFF. Written as DNA, the CDR3 is TGTGCCAGCAGGACGGGACGGCAGAACACTGAAGCTTTCTTT.

Here the CDR3 DNA reads TGTGCCATCAGAGCCCGGGACAGGGTCACTGAAGCTTTCTTT. Encoded protein: CAIRARDRVTEAFF. The chain recombines TRBV10-3 with TRBJ1-1, with 9 positions matching TRBD1. The V and J ends lost 6 bases and 4 bases, in that order; junction bases with no gene match: 6. This CDR3 has 14 residues. Germline CDR1 is ENHRY and CDR2 is SYGVKD.

A few counts support this clonotype. V is TRBV5-1 and J is TRBJ2-7; TRBD1 might be the D (6 bases). CDR1 SGHRS and CDR2 YFSETQ come from the germline V gene. The V and J ends lost 1 base and 3 bases respectively, with 20 bases between them. The CDR3 has 17 amino acids. CDR3 loop: CASSLTPGVARSYEQYF. DNA for the CDR3: TGCGCCAGCAGCTTGACCCCAGGGGTAGCGCGAAGCTACGAGCAGTACTTC.

The J gene is TRBJ1-5, the V gene TRBV6-2 or TRBV6-3; TRBD1 agrees at 7 bases. V was pared by 6 bases and J by 6 bases, with 8 bases of the junction left unmatched. The CDR3 extends over 14 amino acids. CDR1 and CDR2 from the germline V gene are MNHEY and SVGEGT. CDR3 nucleotide sequence: TGTGCCAGCAGCCAGACAGGGTCCGGTCAGCCCCAGCATTTT. Protein product: CASSQTGSGQPQHF.

In this sample, this clonotype turned up a few times. The CDR3 bases are TGTGCCATCAGGTCGGCGGGGGGTGCTCGGGAGACCCAGTACTTC. It encodes CAIRSAGGARETQYF. The rearrangement uses TRBV10-3 and TRBJ2-5; 8 bases are shared with TRBD2. V dropped 6 bases and J dropped 5; count of bases not matched to a gene: 11. Germline V lookup: CDR1 ENHRY, CDR2 SYGVKD. The CDR3 consists of 15 residues.

This clonotype has only a few counts. This chain links TRBV5-1 with TRBJ2-7; D unclear. Germline V CDR1 and CDR2: SGHRS, YFSETQ. The CDR3 is 14 amino acids. The V end was cut by 1 base, the J end by 2 bases, with 10 bases between. CDR3 DNA: TGCGCCAGCAGCTTGAACATCGACACCTACGAGCAGTACTTC. This encodes CASSLNIDTYEQYF.

The chain employs TRBV7-6 and TRBJ1-2; D unresolved. Trimming pared 0 bases from V and 4 bases from J, leaving 9 bases between. Germline values: CDR1 SGHVS, CDR2 FNYEAQ. CDR3 length: 14 residues. As DNA, the CDR3 is TGTGCCAGCAGCTTAGCGGGTGGGATCTATGGCTACACCTTC. Translated: CASSLAGGIYGYTF. Full variable domain (rest looked up from reference TRBV7-6 and TRBJ1-2): GAGVSQSPRYKVTKRGQDVALRCDPISGHVSLYWYRQALGQGPEFLTYFNYEAQQDKSGLPNDRFSAERPEGSISTLTIQRTEQRDSAMYRCASSLAGGIYGYTFGSGTRLTVV.

This clonotype has only a few counts. The J gene is TRBJ2-2, the V gene TRBV20-1; D possibly corresponds to TRBD1 (6 bases). With 0 bases removed from V and 1 base from J, the gap between germline ends came to 9 bases. The CDR3 contains 15 residues. Germline CDR1 reads DFQATT; CDR2 reads SNEGSKA (reference sequence). The CDR3 here is CSARDVRGNTGELFF. CDR3 DNA: TGCAGTGCTAGAGACGTCAGGGGGAACACCGGGGAGCTGTTTTTT.

The gene calls are TRBV7-3 and TRBJ2-5; 9 bases line up with TRBD2. The CDR3 sequence is 15 residues long. V gave up 1 base and J gave up 4 bases; unmatched junction bases: 4. Germline-derived CDR1 and CDR2 are SGHTA and FQGTGA. CDR3 protein: CASSLRGLAGETQYF. DNA for the CDR3: TGTGCCAGCAGCTTAAGGGGACTAGCAGGAGAGACCCAGTACTTC.

This clonotype occurred a few times. The chain combines TRBV20-1 with TRBJ2-7, with D possibly being TRBD1 (5 bases). CDR1 DFQATT and CDR2 SNEGSKA come from the germline V gene (reference sequence). The CDR3 consists of 11 residues. The ends were cut back, 5 bases at V and 5 bases at J, with 10 bases in the middle. CDR3 amino acids: CSASLGDEQYF. The CDR3 nucleotides read TGCAGTGCTTCCCTAGGGGACGAGCAGTACTTC.

The V gene is TRBV11-1, the J gene TRBJ2-3, with D perhaps assigned TRBD1 or TRBD2 (8 bases each). Germline lookup yields CDR1 SGHAT and CDR2 FQDESV (reference sequence). There are 18 residues in the CDR3. The V end lost 5 bases, the J end lost 1 base, and 22 bases lay between the germline ends. The CDR3 loop reads CASSGQGRAGARTDTQYF. CDR3 DNA sequence: TGTGCCAGCAGCGGACAGGGTAGAGCGGGAGCGCGCACAGATACGCAGTATTTT.

This clonotype was observed a handful of times. The CDR3: CASSLLAGKSNEQFF. The CDR3 region has the DNA TGCGCCAGCAGCTTACTAGCGGGAAAATCCAATGAGCAGTTCTTC. V and J are TRBV5-1 and TRBJ2-1; 10 nucleotides match TRBD2. The trim removed 2 bases at V and 6 bases at J, leaving 5 bases unmatched. Germline CDR1 reads SGHRS; CDR2 reads YFSETQ. This CDR3 region has 15 residues.

In its sample, this clonotype was seen many times. The chain combines TRBV7-9 with TRBJ2-1; TRBD1 agrees at 8 bases. After removal of 1 base from V and 2 bases from J, the junction contained 1 base not matched to a gene. The length of the CDR3 is 15 residues. Germline loops: CDR1 SEHNR, CDR2 FQNEAQ (reference sequence). DNA for the CDR3: TGTGCCAGCAGCTTAGGGACAGGGACCTACAATGAGCAGTTCTTC. Protein sequence: CASSLGTGTYNEQFF. The full variable domain, in which reference TRBV7-9 and TRBJ2-1 provide the parts outside the CDR3, is DTGVSQNPRHKITKRGQNVTFRCDPISEHNRLYWYRQTLGQGPEFLTYFQNEAQLEKSRLLSDRFSAERPKGSFSTLEIQRTEQGDSAMYLCASSLGTGTYNEQFFGPGTRLTVL.

The rearrangement joins TRBV25-1 to TRBJ2-7; 7 bases are a match to TRBD2. The V gene's germline CDR1 is MGHDK and CDR2 SYGVNS. The J segment lost 1 base and the V segment lost 3 bases, leaving 6 bases of the junction unmatched. The CDR3 is 15 residues long. DNA of the CDR3: TGTGCCAGCAGTGATAGTCGGGGGGTATCCTACGAGCAGTACTTC. It specifies CASSDSRGVSYEQYF.